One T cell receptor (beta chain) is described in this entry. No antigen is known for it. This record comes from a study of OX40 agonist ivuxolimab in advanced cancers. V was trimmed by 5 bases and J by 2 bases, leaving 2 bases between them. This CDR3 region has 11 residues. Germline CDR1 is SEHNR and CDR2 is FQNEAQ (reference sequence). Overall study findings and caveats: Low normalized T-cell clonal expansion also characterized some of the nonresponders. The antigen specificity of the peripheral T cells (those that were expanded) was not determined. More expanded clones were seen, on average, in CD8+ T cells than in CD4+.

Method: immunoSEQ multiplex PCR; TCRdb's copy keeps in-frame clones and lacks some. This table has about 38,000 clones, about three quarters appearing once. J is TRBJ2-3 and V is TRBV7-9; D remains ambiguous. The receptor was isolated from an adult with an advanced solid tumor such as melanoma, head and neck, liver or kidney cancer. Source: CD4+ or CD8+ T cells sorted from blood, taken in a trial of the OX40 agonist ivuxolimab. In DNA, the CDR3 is TGTGCCAGCAGCACCACAGATACGCAGTATTTT. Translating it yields CASSTTDTQYF.